The T cell receptor beta chain under discussion was sequenced for a study of blood T cells in healthy people across ages. Findings of the study overall: Percentage of naive T cells showed a strong correlation with TCR beta diversity. Roughly linear age-related decline in beta diversity appeared, significant by age approximately 43.

Individuals who donated were healthy Caucasians from Russia aged roughly 6 to 90. To note about this clonotype: Its antigen is undetermined.

The germline V gene encodes CDR1 ENHRY and CDR2 SYGVKD. The CDR3 has 13 residues. The junction had 4 bases not matched to a gene; V was cut back by 10 bases and J by 6 bases. Sample-barcoded 5' priming and a J-beta primer mix drove a second PCR of roughly 6 to 12 cycles. A template-switch adaptor that had 12 random nucleotides put a tag on each cDNA molecule. One entry per CDR3 protein, called by TCRdb with MiXCR from the 5' RACE reads. The table shows about 750,000 distinct CDR3 sequences, with about 55% occurring only once. The rearrangement joins TRBV10-3 to TRBJ1-4; TRBD1 matches at 11 bases. This receptor was obtained from a man at least 80 years old in good health. The sample consisted of blood. The CDR3 reads CATRDRGDEKLFF. In nucleotides, the CDR3 is TGTGCCACCCGGGACAGGGGGGATGAAAAACTGTTTTTT.